This TCR beta chain was sequenced for a study of T cells expressing NK-cell markers. On the study more broadly: The authors sequenced eight donors, of whom seven were HCMV-seropositive and one was seronegative. Findings and limits, study-wide: Among CD8+ T cells from 5 to 7 donors, dominant NKG2C+ clonotypes accounted for roughly 1.0-7.0%.

CDR3 length: 14 residues. Germline V CDR1 and CDR2: DFQATT, SNEGSKA (reference sequence). Regarding this clonotype: Its antigen is not identified.

TCRdb reprocessed the 5' RACE reads and reports one entry per CDR3 protein, with no DNA. In total, the table holds hundreds of thousands of distinct CDR3 sequences. The sequence was obtained from a man aged 18 to 69 in good health. The sample taken for sequencing was blood T cells: a sorted CD56 or NKG2C T cell subset, CD4+ or CD8+ T cells, or bulk PBMC T cells (not recorded which). The chain joins TRBV20-1 to TRBJ2-1. This chain's CDR3 is CSAKDLMAYNEQFF.